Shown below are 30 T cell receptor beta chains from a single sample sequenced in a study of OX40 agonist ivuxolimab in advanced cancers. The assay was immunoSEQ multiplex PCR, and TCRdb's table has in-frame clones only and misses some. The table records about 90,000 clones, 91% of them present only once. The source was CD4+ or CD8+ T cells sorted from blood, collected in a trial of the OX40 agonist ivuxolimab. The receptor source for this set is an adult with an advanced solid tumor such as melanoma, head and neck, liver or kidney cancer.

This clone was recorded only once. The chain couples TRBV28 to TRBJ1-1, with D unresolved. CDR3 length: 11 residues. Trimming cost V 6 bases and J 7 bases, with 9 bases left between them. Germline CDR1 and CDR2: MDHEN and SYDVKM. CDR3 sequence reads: CASRRSVEAFF. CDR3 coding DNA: TGTGCCAGCAGGAGGTCGGTTGAAGCTTTCTTT.

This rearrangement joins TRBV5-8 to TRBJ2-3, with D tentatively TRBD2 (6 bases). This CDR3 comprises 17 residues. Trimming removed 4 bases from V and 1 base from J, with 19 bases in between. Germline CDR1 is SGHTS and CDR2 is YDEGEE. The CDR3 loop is CASSPGLTSTGTDTQYF. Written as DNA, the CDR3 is TGTGCCAGCAGCCCCGGACTAACCAGCACAGGCACAGATACGCAGTATTTT.

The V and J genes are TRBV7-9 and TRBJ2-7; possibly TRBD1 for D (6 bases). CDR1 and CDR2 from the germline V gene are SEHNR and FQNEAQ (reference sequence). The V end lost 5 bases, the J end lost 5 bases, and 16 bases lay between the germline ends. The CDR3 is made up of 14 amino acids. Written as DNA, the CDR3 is TGTGCCAGCAGCCCCATCAGGGGCCCGAACGAGCAGTACTTC. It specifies CASSPIRGPNEQYF.

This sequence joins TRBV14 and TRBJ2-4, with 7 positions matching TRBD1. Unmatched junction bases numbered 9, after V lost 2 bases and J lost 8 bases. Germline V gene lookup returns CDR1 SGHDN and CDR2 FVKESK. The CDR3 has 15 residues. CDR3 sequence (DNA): TGTGCCAGCAGCCAAACGACAGGGACCACGGACATTCAGTACTTC. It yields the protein CASSQTTGTTDIQYF.

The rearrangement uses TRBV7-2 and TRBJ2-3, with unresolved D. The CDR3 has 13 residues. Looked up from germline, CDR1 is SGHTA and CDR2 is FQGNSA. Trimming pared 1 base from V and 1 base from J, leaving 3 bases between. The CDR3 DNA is TGTGCCAGCAGCTTAGGAGGCACAGATACGCAGTATTTT. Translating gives CASSLGGTDTQYF.

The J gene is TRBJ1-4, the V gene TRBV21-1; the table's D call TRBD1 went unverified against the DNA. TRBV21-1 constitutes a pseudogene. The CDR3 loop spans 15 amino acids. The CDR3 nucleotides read TGTGCCAGCAGCACCTACAGGGAATGGTATGAAAAACTGTTTTTT. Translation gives CASSTYREWYEKLFF.

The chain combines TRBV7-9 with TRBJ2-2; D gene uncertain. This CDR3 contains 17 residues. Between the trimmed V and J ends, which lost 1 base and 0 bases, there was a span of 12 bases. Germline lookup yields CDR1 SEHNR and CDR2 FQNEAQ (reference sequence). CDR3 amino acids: CASSLEGLSSNTGELFF. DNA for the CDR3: TGTGCCAGCAGCTTAGAGGGTCTTAGCTCGAACACCGGGGAGCTGTTTTTT. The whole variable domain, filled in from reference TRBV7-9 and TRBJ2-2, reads DTGVSQNPRHKITKRGQNVTFRCDPISEHNRLYWYRQTLGQGPEFLTYFQNEAQLEKSRLLSDRFSAERPKGSFSTLEIQRTEQGDSAMYLCASSLEGLSSNTGELFFGEGSRLTVL.

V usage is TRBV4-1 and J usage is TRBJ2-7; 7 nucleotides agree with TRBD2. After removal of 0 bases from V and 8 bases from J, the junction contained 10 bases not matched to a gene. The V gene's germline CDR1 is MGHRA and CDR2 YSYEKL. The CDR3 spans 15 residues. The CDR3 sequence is CASSQEGTTERKQYF. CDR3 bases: TGCGCCAGCAGCCAAGAGGGGACTACCGAGAGAAAGCAGTACTTC.

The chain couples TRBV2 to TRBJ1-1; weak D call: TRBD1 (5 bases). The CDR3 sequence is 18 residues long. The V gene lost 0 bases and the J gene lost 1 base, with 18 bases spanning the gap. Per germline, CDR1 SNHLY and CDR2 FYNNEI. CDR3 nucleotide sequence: TGTGCCAGCAGTGAAGCGCTGCTGGCAGGGAGAAAGAACACTGAAGCTTTCTTT. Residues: CASSEALLAGRKNTEAFF.

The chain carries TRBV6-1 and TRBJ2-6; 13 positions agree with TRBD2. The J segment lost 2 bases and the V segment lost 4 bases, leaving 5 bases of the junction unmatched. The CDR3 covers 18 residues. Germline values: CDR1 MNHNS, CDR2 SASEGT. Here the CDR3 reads CASSARLAGGAGANVLTF. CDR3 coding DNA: TGTGCCAGCAGTGCGAGACTAGCGGGAGGAGCTGGGGCCAACGTCCTGACTTTC.

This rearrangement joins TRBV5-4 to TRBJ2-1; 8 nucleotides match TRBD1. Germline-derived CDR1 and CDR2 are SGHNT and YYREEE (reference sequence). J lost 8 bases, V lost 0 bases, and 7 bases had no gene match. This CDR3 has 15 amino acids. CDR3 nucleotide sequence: TGTGCCAGCAGCTTGGAGGCAGGGGGCTGGTATGAGCAGTTCTTC. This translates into CASSLEAGGWYEQFF.

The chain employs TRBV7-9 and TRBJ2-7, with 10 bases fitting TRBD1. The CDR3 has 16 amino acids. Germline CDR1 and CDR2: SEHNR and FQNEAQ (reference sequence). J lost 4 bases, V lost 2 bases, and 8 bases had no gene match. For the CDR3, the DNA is TGTGCCAGCAGCTTAACCGGGACAGGGGTTCAGTACGAGCAGTACTTC. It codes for CASSLTGTGVQYEQYF.

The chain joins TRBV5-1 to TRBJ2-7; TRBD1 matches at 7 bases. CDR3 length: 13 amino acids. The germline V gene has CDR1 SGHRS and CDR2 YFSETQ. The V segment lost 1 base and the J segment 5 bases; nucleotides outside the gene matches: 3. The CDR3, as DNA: TGCGCCAGCAGCTTGACAGGGGAAAACGAGCAGTACTTC. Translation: CASSLTGENEQYF.

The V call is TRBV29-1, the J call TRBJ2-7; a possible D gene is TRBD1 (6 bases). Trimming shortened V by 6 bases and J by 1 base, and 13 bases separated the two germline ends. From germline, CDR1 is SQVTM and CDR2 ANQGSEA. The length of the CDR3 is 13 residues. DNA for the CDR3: TGCAGCGTGGAGCAGGGGCGATCCTACGAGCAGTACTTC. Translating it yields CSVEQGRSYEQYF.

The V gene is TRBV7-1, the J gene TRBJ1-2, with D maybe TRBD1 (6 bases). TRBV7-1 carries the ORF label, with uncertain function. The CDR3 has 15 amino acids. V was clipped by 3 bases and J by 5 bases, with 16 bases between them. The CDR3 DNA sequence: TGTGCCAGCAGCTCCCTCACCTGGGGGCATTATGGCTACACCTTC. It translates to CASSSLTWGHYGYTF.

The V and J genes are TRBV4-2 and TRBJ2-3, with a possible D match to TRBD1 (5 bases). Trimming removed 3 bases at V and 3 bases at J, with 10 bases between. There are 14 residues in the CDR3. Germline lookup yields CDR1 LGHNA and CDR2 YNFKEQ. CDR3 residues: CASSHSQGTDTQYF. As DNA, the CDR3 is TGTGCCAGCAGCCATAGTCAGGGAACAGATACGCAGTATTTT.

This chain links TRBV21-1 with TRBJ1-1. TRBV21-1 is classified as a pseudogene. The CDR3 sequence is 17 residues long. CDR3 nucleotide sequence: TGTGCCAGCAGCCCACGAAGGGAACACGCCAGTAACACTGAAGCTTTCTTT. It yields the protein CASSPRREHASNTEAFF.

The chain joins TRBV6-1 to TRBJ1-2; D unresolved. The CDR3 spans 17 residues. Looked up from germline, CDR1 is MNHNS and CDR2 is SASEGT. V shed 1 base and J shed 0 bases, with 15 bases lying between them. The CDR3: CASSEVVVPKANYGYTF. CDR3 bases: TGTGCCAGCAGTGAAGTGGTTGTCCCGAAAGCTAACTATGGCTACACCTTC.

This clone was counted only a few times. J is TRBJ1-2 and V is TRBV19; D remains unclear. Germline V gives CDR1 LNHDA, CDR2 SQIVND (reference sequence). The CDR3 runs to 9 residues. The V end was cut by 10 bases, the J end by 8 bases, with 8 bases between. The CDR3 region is CATGPGYTF. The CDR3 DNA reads TGTGCCACCGGGCCCGGCTACACCTTC.

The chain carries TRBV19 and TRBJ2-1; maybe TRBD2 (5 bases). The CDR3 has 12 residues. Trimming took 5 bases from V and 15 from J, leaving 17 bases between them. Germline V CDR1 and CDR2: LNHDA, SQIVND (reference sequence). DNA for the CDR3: TGTGCCAGTAGTCGCCCATCTAGCCCACTGTTCTTC. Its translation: CASSRPSSPLFF. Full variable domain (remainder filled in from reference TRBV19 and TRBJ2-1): DGGITQSPKYLFRKEGQNVTLSCEQNLNHDAMYWYRQDPGQGLRLIYYSQIVNDFQKGDIAEGYSVSREKKESFPLTVTSAQKNPTAFYLCASSRPSSPLFFGPGTRLTVL.

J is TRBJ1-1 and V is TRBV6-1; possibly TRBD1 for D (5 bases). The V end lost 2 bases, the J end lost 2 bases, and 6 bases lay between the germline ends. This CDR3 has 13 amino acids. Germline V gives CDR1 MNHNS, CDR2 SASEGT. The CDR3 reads CASSERDNTEAFF. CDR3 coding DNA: TGTGCCAGCAGTGAAAGGGACAACACTGAAGCTTTCTTT.

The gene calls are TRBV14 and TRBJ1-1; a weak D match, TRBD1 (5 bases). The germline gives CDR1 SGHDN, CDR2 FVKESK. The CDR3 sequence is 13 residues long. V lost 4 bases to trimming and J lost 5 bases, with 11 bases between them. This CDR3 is CASSPNRGTEAFF. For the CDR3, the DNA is TGTGCCAGCAGCCCAAATCGGGGGACTGAAGCTTTCTTT.

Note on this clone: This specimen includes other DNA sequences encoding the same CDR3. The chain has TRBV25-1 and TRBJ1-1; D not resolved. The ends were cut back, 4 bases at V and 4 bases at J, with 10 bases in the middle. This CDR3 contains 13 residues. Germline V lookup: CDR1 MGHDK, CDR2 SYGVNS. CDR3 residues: CASSAGGGTEAFF. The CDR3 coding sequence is TGTGCCAGCAGTGCAGGTGGAGGCACTGAAGCTTTCTTT.

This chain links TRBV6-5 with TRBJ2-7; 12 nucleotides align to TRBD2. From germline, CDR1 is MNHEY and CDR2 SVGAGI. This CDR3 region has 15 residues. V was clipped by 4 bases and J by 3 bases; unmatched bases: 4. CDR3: CASSSPGLAGYEQYF. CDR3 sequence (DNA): TGTGCCAGCAGTTCTCCGGGACTAGCGGGCTACGAGCAGTACTTC.

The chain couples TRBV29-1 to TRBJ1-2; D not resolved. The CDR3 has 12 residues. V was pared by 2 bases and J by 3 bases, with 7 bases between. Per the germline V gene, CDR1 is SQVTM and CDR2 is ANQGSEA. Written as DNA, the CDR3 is TGCAGCGTTGAACGACCAGACTATGGCTACACCTTC. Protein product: CSVERPDYGYTF.

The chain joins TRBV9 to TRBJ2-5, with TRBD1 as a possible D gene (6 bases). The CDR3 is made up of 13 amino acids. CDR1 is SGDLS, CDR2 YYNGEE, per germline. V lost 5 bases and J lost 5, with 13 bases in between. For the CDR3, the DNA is TGTGCCAGCAGAGCACAGGGCGGGGAGACCCAGTACTTC. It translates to CASRAQGGETQYF.

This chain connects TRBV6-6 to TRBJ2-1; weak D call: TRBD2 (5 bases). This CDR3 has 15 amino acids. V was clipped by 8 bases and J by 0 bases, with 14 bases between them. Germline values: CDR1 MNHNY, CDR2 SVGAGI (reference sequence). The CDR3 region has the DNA TGTGCCAGCGGCCCGGGCGGAGGCTCCTACAATGAGCAGTTCTTC. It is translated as CASGPGGGSYNEQFF.

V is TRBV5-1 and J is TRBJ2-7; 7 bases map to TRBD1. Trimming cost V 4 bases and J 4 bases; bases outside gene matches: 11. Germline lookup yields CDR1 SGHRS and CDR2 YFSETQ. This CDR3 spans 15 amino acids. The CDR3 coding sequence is TGCGCCAGCAGCGTTATGCCGGGACAGAAATACGAGCAGTACTTC. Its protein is CASSVMPGQKYEQYF.

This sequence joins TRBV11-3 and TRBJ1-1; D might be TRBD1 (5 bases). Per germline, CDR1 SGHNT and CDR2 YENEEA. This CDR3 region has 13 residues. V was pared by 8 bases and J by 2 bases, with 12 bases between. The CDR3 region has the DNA TGTGCCAGCGGTCAGGGAATTAACACTGAAGCTTTCTTT. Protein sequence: CASGQGINTEAFF.

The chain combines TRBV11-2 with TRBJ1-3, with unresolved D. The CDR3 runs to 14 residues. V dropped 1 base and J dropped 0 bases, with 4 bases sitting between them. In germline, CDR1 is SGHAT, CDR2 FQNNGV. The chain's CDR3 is CASSLVGSGNTIYF. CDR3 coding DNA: TGTGCCAGCAGCTTAGTGGGCTCTGGAAACACCATATATTTT. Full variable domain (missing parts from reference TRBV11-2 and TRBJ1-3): EAGVAQSPRYKIIEKRQSVAFWCNPISGHATLYWYQQILGQGPKLLIQFQNNGVVDDSQLPKDRFSAERLKGVDSTLKIQPAKLEDSAVYLCASSLVGSGNTIYFGEGSWLTVV.